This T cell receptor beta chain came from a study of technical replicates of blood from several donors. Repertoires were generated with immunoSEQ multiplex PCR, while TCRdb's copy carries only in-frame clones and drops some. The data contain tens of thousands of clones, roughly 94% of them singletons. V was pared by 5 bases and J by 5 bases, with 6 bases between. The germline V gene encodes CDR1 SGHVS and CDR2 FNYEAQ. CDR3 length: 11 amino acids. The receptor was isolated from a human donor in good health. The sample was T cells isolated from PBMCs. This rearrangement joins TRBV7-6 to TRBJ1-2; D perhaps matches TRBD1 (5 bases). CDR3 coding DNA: TGTGCCAGCAGCGCAGGGTATGGCTACACCTTC. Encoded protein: CASSAGYGYTF.